This T cell receptor (beta chain) comes out of a study of cytomegalovirus exposure and HLA in healthy donors. Study conclusions and caveats: Within the approximately 130 validation repertoires, first-cohort TCR clusters tended to co-occur, according to a later analysis. The study labeled 170 or so TCR beta chains cytomegalovirus-associated. There were a few CMV-associated chains whose specificity for CMV antigens was confirmed in vitro.

Germline V gives CDR1 SGHVS, CDR2 FNYEAQ. The CDR3 consists of 17 residues. Trimming cost V 5 bases and J 4 bases; bases outside gene matches: 12. The data were produced by immunoSEQ multiplex PCR, yet TCRdb's version contains in-frame clones alone and is incomplete. The sample includes about 130,000 clones, almost 90% of them seen just once. Note on this clone: What it recognizes is unknown.

Donors were drawn from the 120-subject validation cohort, separate from the 666-subject first cohort. The TCR comes from a man aged 25 to 40 in good health and CMV-seronegative. J is TRBJ2-5 and V is TRBV7-6, with 11 bases matching TRBD2. The specimen was PBMCs. The CDR3 coding sequence is TGTGCCAGCAGCACAATTCCTAGCGGGAGGTGGGGAGAGACCCAGTACTTC. Translated, it gives CASSTIPSGRWGETQYF.